Each of the 27 T cell receptor beta chains below was sequenced from the same sample in a study of T cell repertoires in cytomegalovirus infection. TCRdb re-called the reads through MiXCR, storing one row per CDR3 protein. This table holds 150,000 to 200,000 distinct CDR3 sequences, approximately 14% found once. Sequencing was performed on PBMCs. The receptors here all came from a human donor in good health (CMV status not recorded). Some clones in this sample may be carry-over from other donors' samples.

The chain links TRBV5-1 to TRBJ2-7, with TRBD2 as a possible D gene (5 bases). Germline CDR1 and CDR2: SGHRS and YFSETQ. The CDR3 is 17 amino acids. The V end was cut by 0 bases, the J end by 1 base, with 17 bases between. For the CDR3, the DNA is TGCGCCAGCAGCTTGGTCGGCGGGCAATTCAGGTCCTACGAGCAGTACTTC. Its protein product is CASSLVGGQFRSYEQYF.

Details on this clonotype: A clone one base away is much larger, so this may be a read error. The rearrangement uses TRBV28 and TRBJ2-4; possibly TRBD1 for D (7 bases). Per germline, CDR1 MDHEN and CDR2 SYDVKM. This CDR3 contains 16 residues. In DNA, the CDR3 is TGTGCCAGCAGCCCCAACACGGACAGGACTAAAAACATTAAGTACTTC. Its protein is CASSPNTDRTKNIKYF.

This clonotype was seen a handful of times. The chain employs TRBV20-1 and TRBJ1-1, with no clear D. Germline CDR1 and CDR2: DFQATT and SNEGSKA (reference sequence). V dropped 3 bases and J dropped 2 bases, with 10 bases sitting between them. The CDR3 has 13 amino acids. The CDR3 region is CSARGGLNTEAFF. CDR3 bases: TGCAGTGCTAGGGGCGGGCTTAACACTGAAGCTTTCTTT.

This clonotype was found a few times. This chain uses TRBV27 with TRBJ1-1; 9 bases are a match to TRBD1. Germline loops: CDR1 MNHEY, CDR2 SMNVEV (reference sequence). The CDR3 length is 14 residues. With 3 bases clipped from V and 5 bases from J, the junction kept 4 bases outside the gene matches. The CDR3 protein is CASSFSGTGTEAFF. Here the CDR3 DNA reads TGTGCCAGCAGTTTCAGCGGGACAGGGACTGAAGCTTTCTTT.

This rearrangement joins TRBV7-9 to TRBJ1-4; no clear D. The V gene's germline CDR1 is SEHNR and CDR2 FQNEAQ (reference sequence). CDR3 length: 15 residues. The ends were cut back, 1 base at V and 7 bases at J, with 13 bases in the middle. The CDR3 bases are TGTGCCAGCAGCTTAGATCTGGGTTTCAGTGAAAAACTGTTTTTT. Protein: CASSLDLGFSEKLFF.

This chain joins TRBV11-2 and TRBJ1-1; tentatively, D is TRBD1 (6 bases). Trimming removed 5 bases at V and 0 bases at J, with 13 bases between. The CDR3 sequence is 15 residues long. Germline V gene data show CDR1 as SGHAT and CDR2 as FQNNGV. CDR3 coding DNA: TGTGCCAGCAGCGCGCACAGGGACTTGAACACTGAAGCTTTCTTT. This codes for CASSAHRDLNTEAFF.

The chain is built from TRBV6-2 or TRBV6-3 and TRBJ2-1, with TRBD2 matching over 9 bases. Germline V CDR1 and CDR2: MNHEY, SVGEGT. With 6 bases clipped from V and 5 bases from J, the junction kept 2 bases outside the gene matches. The CDR3 length is 13 residues. The CDR3 region has the DNA TGTGCCAGCAGGCGACTAGCGGACAATGAGCAGTTCTTC. This translates into CASRRLADNEQFF.

This clonotype showed up many times. The chain recombines TRBV14 with TRBJ1-4; no clear D. Deletions cut 6 bases from V and 5 bases from J, with 16 bases between. The CDR3 has 15 amino acids. Per germline, CDR1 SGHDN and CDR2 FVKESK. The CDR3 spells CASSPGRTANEKLFF. The CDR3 bases are TGTGCCAGCAGTCCCGGACGGACGGCGAATGAAAAACTGTTTTTT.

This chain links TRBV2 with TRBJ1-2; D is unclear. The germline gives CDR1 SNHLY, CDR2 FYNNEI. The V end lost 6 bases, the J end lost 5 bases, and 7 bases lay between the germline ends. There are 11 residues in the CDR3. The CDR3 nucleotides are TGTGCCAGCAGACCGGAGTATGGCTACACCTTC. Translating gives CASRPEYGYTF.

This clonotype was recorded many times. V and J are TRBV20-1 and TRBJ2-2; 9 nucleotides line up with TRBD1. This CDR3 has 15 residues. Per the germline V gene, CDR1 is DFQATT and CDR2 is SNEGSKA (reference sequence). Trimming at V came to 6 bases and at J to 6 bases, leaving 11 bases not matched to a gene. The DNA for the CDR3 is TGCAGTGCGACCTGGGACAGGGAGTTGTCCGGGGAGCTGTTTTTT. This encodes CSATWDRELSGELFF.

Ten or more counts support this clonotype. The genes are TRBV7-2 and TRBJ2-3, with D unresolved. Trimming took 2 bases from V and 4 from J, leaving 10 bases between them. The CDR3 is made up of 14 amino acids. Germline V CDR1 and CDR2: SGHTA, FQGNSA. The CDR3 DNA reads TGTGCCAGCAGCTTAAACCTGGGCCCAGATACGCAGTATTTT. This translates into CASSLNLGPDTQYF.

V gene TRBV7-9 combines with J gene TRBJ1-2; no clear D gene. Germline V gene data show CDR1 as SEHNR and CDR2 as FQNEAQ (reference sequence). Trimming left V 1 base short and J 0 bases short, with 9 bases between. The CDR3 extends over 15 amino acids. CDR3 in DNA: TGTGCCAGCAGCTTAGAGCTCACGGCTAACTATGGCTACACCTTC. Translating gives CASSLELTANYGYTF. Combining the CDR3 with reference TRBV7-9 and TRBJ1-2 gives the whole variable domain DTGVSQNPRHKITKRGQNVTFRCDPISEHNRLYWYRQTLGQGPEFLTYFQNEAQLEKSRLLSDRFSAERPKGSFSTLEIQRTEQGDSAMYLCASSLELTANYGYTFGSGTRLTVV.

This clonotype showed up many times. The CDR3 nucleotides are TGTGCCAGCAGCGCCTTAGACAGGGGAGAGCAGTACTTC. Its protein is CASSALDRGEQYF. This rearrangement joins TRBV7-2 to TRBJ2-7; TRBD1 aligns across 8 bases. The trim removed 5 bases at V and 7 bases at J, leaving 7 bases unmatched. Per the germline V gene, CDR1 is SGHTA and CDR2 is FQGNSA. The CDR3 totals 13 residues.

In this sample, this clonotype turned up many times. The V call is TRBV10-3, the J call TRBJ2-3, with TRBD1 matching 10 bases. This CDR3 comprises 14 residues. The J segment lost 4 bases and the V segment lost 7 bases, leaving 5 bases of the junction unmatched. Looked up from germline, CDR1 is ENHRY and CDR2 is SYGVKD. CDR3 sequence (DNA): TGTGCCATCACTGGGACAGGGGCGGCAGATACGCAGTATTTT. It is translated as CAITGTGAADTQYF.

V gene TRBV5-5 combines with J gene TRBJ2-7; D might be TRBD1 (5 bases). CDR3 size: 15 residues. V lost 0 bases to trimming and J lost 2 bases, with 12 bases between them. Looked up from germline, CDR1 is SGHKS and CDR2 is YYEKEE (reference sequence). CDR3 region: CASSLGSGQAYEQYF. For the CDR3, the DNA is TGTGCCAGCAGCTTGGGGTCCGGACAAGCCTACGAGCAGTACTTC.

This clonotype showed up many times. The J gene is TRBJ2-1, the V gene TRBV28; 9 nucleotides line up with TRBD1. The germline CDR1 and CDR2 sequences are MDHEN and SYDVKM. The CDR3 runs 16 residues. Unmatched junction bases numbered 6, after V lost 3 bases and J lost 3 bases. CDR3 DNA sequence: TGTGCCAGCAGTTTTGAACAGGGGGCCAGCTACAATGAGCAGTTCTTC. It translates to CASSFEQGASYNEQFF.

The chain employs TRBV7-9 and TRBJ1-2; a weak D match, TRBD1 (6 bases). The CDR3 has 13 amino acids. Germline V gene data show CDR1 as SEHNR and CDR2 as FQNEAQ (reference sequence). V was clipped by 5 bases and J by 4 bases, with 11 bases between them. DNA for the CDR3: TGTGCCAGCAGCCGGGACATGACCTATGGCTACACCTTC. Translated, it gives CASSRDMTYGYTF.

With regard to this clonotype: This may come from a read error, since a much larger clone is one base off. The chain is built from TRBV28 and TRBJ2-2; D might be TRBD1 or TRBD2, each matching 6 bases. The CDR3 runs 15 residues. Germline values: CDR1 MDHEN, CDR2 SYDVKM. The CDR3 spells CGSSLGGARTGELFF. The CDR3 DNA reads as TGTGGCAGCAGTTTGGGGGGCGCGAGAACCGGGGAGCTGTTTTTT.

Only a few counts were recorded for this clonotype. The rearrangement links TRBV19 to TRBJ2-1, with D unresolved. CDR1 and CDR2 from the germline V gene are LNHDA and SQIVND (reference sequence). The CDR3 is 13 residues long. V shed 8 bases and J shed 10 bases, with 18 bases lying between them. CDR3 in DNA: TGTGCCAGTTGGGAACAATCGGACGCGGAGCAGTTCTTC. Its protein product is CASWEQSDAEQFF.

The chain employs TRBV15 and TRBJ2-1; the D gene is possibly TRBD1 (6 bases). Germline-derived CDR1 and CDR2 are LNHNV and YYDKDF (reference sequence). The CDR3 runs 15 residues. V lost 0 bases to trimming and J lost 9 bases, with 15 bases between them. The CDR3: CATSRERGWLGEQFF. The CDR3 DNA reads TGTGCCACCAGCAGAGAAAGGGGGTGGCTTGGTGAGCAGTTCTTC.

The rearrangement links TRBV24-1 to TRBJ2-1, with 10 positions matching TRBD2. The germline gives CDR1 KGHDR, CDR2 SFDVKD. V lost 4 bases, J lost 3 bases, and 11 bases stayed unmatched. This CDR3 contains 18 residues. The CDR3 nucleotides are TGTGCCACCAGTGAAACGATCCGGACTAGCGGTCTCTACAATGAGCAGTTCTTC. Protein: CATSETIRTSGLYNEQFF.

This clonotype came up many times. The chain couples TRBV28 to TRBJ2-6; unclear D gene. Looked up from germline, CDR1 is MDHEN and CDR2 is SYDVKM. Trimming took off 5 bases at V and 2 bases at J, with 10 bases between the two ends. This CDR3 spans 15 amino acids. The CDR3, as DNA: TGTGCCAGCAGTGATGGTGGGCCTGGGGCCAACGTCCTGACTTTC. Its protein is CASSDGGPGANVLTF.

The chain uses TRBV29-1 and TRBJ2-6, with TRBD1 matching over 9 bases. Germline-derived CDR1 and CDR2 are SQVTM and ANQGSEA. J lost 1 base, V lost 6 bases, and 10 bases had no gene match. CDR3 length: 17 amino acids. The DNA of the CDR3 is TGCAGCGTAAACCTCCGGGACAGGGAATCTGGGGCCAACGTCCTGACTTTC. This translates into CSVNLRDRESGANVLTF.

V usage is TRBV28 and J usage is TRBJ1-1; D unclear. CDR3 length: 13 residues. Germline CDR1 and CDR2: MDHEN and SYDVKM. Trimming removed 2 bases at V and 3 bases at J, with 7 bases between. The CDR3 protein is CASSLKGYTEAFF. The CDR3 nucleotides are TGTGCCAGCAGTTTAAAAGGGTACACTGAAGCTTTCTTT.

V usage is TRBV20-1 and J usage is TRBJ1-3; D remains ambiguous. Between the trimmed V and J ends, which lost 3 bases and 0 bases, there was a span of 15 bases. Germline lookup yields CDR1 DFQATT and CDR2 SNEGSKA (reference sequence). This CDR3 region has 16 residues. The CDR3 DNA follows: TGCAGTGCTAGTTTTTCTAACATCCGCTCTGGAAACACCATATATTTT. Its translation: CSASFSNIRSGNTIYF.

This clonotype was seen repeatedly, ten times or more. This chain connects TRBV7-2 to TRBJ2-5, with 9 positions matching TRBD2. Trimming removed 5 bases from V and 6 bases from J; junction bases left unmatched: 7. The germline V gene encodes CDR1 SGHTA and CDR2 FQGNSA. CDR3 length: 14 residues. The CDR3 protein is CASSTGLARQTQYF. The CDR3 coding sequence is TGTGCCAGCAGCACGGGACTAGCAAGGCAGACCCAGTACTTC.

This rearrangement joins TRBV12-5 to TRBJ2-5; TRBD2 might be the D (5 bases). CDR3 length: 14 amino acids. Germline V gene sequence: CDR1 LGHNT, CDR2 FRNRAP. V gave up 5 bases and J gave up 5 bases, with 15 bases separating them. For the CDR3, the DNA is TGTGCTAGTGGTACCGGACTTGTCGGCGAGACCCAGTACTTC. This codes for CASGTGLVGETQYF.